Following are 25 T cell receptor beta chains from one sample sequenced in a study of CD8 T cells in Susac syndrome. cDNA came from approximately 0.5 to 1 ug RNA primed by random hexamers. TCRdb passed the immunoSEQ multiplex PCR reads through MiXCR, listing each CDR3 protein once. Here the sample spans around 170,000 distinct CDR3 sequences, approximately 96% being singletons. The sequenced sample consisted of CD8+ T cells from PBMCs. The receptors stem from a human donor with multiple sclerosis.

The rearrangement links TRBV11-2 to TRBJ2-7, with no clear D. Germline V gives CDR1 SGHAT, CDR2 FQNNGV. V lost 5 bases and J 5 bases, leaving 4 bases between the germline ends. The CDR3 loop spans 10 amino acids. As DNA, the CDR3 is TGTGCCAGCAGCCGGCACGAGCAGTACTTC. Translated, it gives CASSRHEQYF.

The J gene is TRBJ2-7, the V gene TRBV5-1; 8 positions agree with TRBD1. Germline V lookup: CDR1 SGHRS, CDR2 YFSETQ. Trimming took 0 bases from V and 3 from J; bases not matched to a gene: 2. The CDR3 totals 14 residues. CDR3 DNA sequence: TGCGCCAGCAGCTTGGCCGACAGGGGCTACGAGCAGTACTTC. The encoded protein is CASSLADRGYEQYF.

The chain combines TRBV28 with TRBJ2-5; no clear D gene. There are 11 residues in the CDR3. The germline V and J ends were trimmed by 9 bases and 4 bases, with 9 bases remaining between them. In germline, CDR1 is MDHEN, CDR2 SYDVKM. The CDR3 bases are TGTGCCAGTCTATATGGAGAGACCCAGTACTTC. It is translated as CASLYGETQYF.

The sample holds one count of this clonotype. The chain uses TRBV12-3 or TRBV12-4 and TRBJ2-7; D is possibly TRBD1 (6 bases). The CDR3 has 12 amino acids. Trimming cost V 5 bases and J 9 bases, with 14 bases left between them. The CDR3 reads CASSQQGRGQYF. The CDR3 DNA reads TGTGCCAGCAGTCAACAGGGAAGGGGGCAGTACTTC.

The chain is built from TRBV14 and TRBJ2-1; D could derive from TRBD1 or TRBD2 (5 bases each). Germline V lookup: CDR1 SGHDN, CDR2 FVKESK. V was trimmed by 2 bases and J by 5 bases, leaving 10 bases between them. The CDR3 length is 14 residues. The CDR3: CASSQWGRDNEQFF. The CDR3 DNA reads TGTGCCAGCAGCCAATGGGGACGGGACAATGAGCAGTTCTTC.

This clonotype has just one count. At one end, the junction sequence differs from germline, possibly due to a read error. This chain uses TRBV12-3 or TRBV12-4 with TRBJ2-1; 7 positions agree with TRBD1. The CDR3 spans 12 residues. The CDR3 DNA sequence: TGTGCCAGCAGTCGAACGACAGGGTCTTTGTTATTC. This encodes CASSRTTGSLLF.

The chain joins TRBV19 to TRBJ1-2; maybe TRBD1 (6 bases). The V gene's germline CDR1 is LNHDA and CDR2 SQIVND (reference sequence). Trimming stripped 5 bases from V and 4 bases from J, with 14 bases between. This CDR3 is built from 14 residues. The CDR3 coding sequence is TGTGCCAGTAGTCTTCGACAGGACGGCTATGGCTACACCTTC. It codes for CASSLRQDGYGYTF.

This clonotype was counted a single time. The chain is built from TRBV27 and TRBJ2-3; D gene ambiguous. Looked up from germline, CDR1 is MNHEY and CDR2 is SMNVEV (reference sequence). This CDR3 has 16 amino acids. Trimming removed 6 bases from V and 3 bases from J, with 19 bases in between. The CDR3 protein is CASSPARYAWTDTQYF. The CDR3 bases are TGTGCCAGCAGCCCTGCGCGCTACGCCTGGACAGATACGCAGTATTTT.

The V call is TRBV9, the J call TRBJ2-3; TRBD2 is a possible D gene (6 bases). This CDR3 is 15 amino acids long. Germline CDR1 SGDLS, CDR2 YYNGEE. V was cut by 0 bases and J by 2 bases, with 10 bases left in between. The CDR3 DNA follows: TGTGCCAGCAGCGTAGCGGGGACTTACACAGATACGCAGTATTTT. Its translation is CASSVAGTYTDTQYF.

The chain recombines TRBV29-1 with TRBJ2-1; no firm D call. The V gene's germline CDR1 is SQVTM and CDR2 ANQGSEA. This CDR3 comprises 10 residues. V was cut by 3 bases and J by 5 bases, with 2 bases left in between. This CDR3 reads CSVDNNEQFF. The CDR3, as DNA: TGCAGCGTTGACAACAATGAGCAGTTCTTC.

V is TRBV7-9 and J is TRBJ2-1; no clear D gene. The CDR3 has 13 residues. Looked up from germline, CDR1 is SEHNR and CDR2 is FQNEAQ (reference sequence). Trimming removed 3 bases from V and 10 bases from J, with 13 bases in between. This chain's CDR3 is CASSFGLDQEQFF. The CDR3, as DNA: TGTGCCAGCAGCTTTGGCCTTGATCAGGAGCAGTTCTTC.

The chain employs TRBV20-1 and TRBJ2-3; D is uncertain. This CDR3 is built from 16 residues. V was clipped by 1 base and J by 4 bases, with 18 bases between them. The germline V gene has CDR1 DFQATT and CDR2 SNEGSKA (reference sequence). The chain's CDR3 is CSARGAGFFFADTQYF. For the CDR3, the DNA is TGCAGTGCTAGAGGAGCCGGGTTCTTCTTCGCAGATACGCAGTATTTT.

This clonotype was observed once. The CDR3 nucleotides read TGTGCCAGCAGCCCGTCCGGGACAGGGGCGAGCTCCTACGAGCAGTACTTC. It encodes CASSPSGTGASSYEQYF. This chain connects TRBV4-2 to TRBJ2-7, with 10 bases matching TRBD1. Germline V CDR1 and CDR2: LGHNA, YNFKEQ. V shed 4 bases, J shed 0 bases, and the junction held 9 bases outside the gene matches. CDR3 size: 17 residues.

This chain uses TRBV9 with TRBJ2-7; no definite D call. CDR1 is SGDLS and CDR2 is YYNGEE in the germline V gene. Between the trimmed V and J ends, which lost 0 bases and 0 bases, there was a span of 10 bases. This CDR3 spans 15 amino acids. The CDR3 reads CASSVGLGPSYEQYF. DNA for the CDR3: TGTGCCAGCAGCGTAGGTCTCGGCCCCTCCTACGAGCAGTACTTC. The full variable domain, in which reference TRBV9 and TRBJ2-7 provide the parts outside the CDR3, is DSGVTQTPKHLITATGQRVTLRCSPRSGDLSVYWYQQSLDQGLQFLIQYYNGEERAKGNILERFSAQQFPDLHSELNLSSLELGDSALYFCASSVGLGPSYEQYFGPGTRLTVT.

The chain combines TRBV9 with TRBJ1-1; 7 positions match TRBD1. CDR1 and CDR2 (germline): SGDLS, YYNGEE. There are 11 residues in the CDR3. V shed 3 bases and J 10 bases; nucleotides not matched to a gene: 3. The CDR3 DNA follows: TGTGCCAGCAGCGGGCAGGGGGGAGCTTTCTTT. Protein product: CASSGQGGAFF.

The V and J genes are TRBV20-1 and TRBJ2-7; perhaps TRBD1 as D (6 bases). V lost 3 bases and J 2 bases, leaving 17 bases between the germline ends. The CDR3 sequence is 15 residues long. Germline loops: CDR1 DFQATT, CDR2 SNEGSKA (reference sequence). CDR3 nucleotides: TGCAGTGCTAGGCCTCAGGGGCGGAGTACCTACGAGCAGTACTTC. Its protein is CSARPQGRSTYEQYF.

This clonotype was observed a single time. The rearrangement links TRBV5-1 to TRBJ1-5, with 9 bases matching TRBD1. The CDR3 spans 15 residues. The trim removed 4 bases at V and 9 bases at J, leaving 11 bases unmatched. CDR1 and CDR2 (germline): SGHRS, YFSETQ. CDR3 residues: CASSLLRTGEWPQHF. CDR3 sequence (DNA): TGCGCCAGCAGCCTGCTCCGGACAGGGGAATGGCCCCAGCATTTT.

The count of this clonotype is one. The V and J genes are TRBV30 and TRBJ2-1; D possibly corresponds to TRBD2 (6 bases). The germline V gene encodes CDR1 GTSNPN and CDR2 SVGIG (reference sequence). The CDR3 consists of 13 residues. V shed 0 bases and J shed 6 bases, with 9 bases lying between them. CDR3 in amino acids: CAWSVLGGNEQFF. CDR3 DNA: TGTGCCTGGAGTGTACTGGGGGGCAATGAGCAGTTCTTC. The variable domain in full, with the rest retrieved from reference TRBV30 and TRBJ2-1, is SQTIHQWPATLVQPVGSPLSLECTVEGTSNPNLYWYRQAAGRGLQLLFYSVGIGQISSEVPQNLSASRPQDRQFILSSKKLLLSDSGFYLCAWSVLGGNEQFFGPGTRLTVL.

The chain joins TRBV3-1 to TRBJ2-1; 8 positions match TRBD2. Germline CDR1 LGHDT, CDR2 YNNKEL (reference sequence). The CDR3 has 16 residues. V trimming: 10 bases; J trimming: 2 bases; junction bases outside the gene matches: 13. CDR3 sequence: CATKPGAGGTYNEQFF. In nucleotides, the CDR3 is TGTGCCACTAAGCCTGGGGCGGGGGGCACCTACAATGAGCAGTTCTTC.

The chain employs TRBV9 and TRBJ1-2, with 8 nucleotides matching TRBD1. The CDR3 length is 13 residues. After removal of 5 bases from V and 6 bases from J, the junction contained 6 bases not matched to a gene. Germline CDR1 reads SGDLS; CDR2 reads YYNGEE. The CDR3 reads CASRDDRGNGYTF. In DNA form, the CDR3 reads TGTGCCAGCAGGGACGACAGGGGTAATGGCTACACCTTC.

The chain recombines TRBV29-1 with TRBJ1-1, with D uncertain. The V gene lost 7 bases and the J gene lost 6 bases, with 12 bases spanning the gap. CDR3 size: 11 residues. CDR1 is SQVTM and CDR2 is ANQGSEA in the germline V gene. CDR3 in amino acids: CSAPSGPEAFF. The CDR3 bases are TGCAGCGCCCCATCTGGGCCTGAAGCTTTCTTT.

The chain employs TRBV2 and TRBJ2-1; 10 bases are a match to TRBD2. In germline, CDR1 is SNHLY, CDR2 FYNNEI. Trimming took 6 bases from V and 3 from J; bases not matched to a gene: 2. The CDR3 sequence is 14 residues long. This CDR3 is CASRGLAHYNEQFF. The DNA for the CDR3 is TGTGCCAGCAGGGGACTAGCGCACTACAATGAGCAGTTCTTC.

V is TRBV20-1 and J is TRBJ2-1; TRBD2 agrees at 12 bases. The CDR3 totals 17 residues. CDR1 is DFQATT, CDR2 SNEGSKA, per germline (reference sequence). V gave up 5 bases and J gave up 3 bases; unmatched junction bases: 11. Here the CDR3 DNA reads TGCAGTGCTGCATTCCTAGCGGGGGGGCTGGGCTACAATGAGCAGTTCTTC. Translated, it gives CSAAFLAGGLGYNEQFF.

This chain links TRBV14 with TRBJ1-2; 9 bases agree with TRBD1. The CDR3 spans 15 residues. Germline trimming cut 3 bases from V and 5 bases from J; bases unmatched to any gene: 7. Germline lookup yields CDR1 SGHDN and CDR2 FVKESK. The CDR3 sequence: CASSHSTGTGYGYTF. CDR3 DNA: TGTGCCAGCAGCCACTCAACCGGGACAGGGTATGGCTACACCTTC.

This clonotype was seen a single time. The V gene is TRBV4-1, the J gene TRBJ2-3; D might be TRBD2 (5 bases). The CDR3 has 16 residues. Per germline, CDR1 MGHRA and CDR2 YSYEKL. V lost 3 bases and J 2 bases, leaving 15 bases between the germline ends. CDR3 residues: CASSHRVTEDTDTQYF. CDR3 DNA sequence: TGCGCCAGCAGCCATAGGGTGACGGAGGACACAGATACGCAGTATTTT.